These T cell receptor beta chains were read from a single sample in a study of memory CD4+ T cells and cytomegalovirus serostatus. TCRdb keeps only in-frame clones here, not all; method: immunoSEQ multiplex PCR. The profile shows about 41,000 clones, around 79% of them singletons. Sequencing was performed on memory CD4+ T cells from blood. Receptor source: an adult in good health and CMV-seronegative. Both conserved end residues are part of each CDR3. D genes are given only for firm matches. A row's size may be missing; if present it is once, few, many or a size class.

- | TRBJ1-6 | - | TRBV21-1 | TGTGCCAGGGGACGGGATAGACGGACCAATTCACCCCTCCACTTT | CARGRDRRTNSPLHF
TRBD1 | TRBJ1-6 | - | TRBV6-1 | TGTGCCAGCAGTGCTGACACAGGGGGCATAACGGCACCCCTCCACTTT | CASSADTGGITAPLHF
- | TRBJ2-5 | few | TRBV10-3 | TGTGCCATCGAGGAAGTGGGAGCGGGGACCCAGTACTTC | CAIEEVGAGTQYF
- | TRBJ2-3 | - | TRBV5-1 | TGCGCCAGCAGCCCCCTTGGAAGTACGCAGTATTTT | CASSPLGSTQYF
- | TRBJ1-1 | - | TRBV30 | TGTGCCTGGAGGGAACAGGTTACTGAAGCTTTCTTT | CAWREQVTEAFF
TRBD1 | TRBJ1-6 | - | TRBV18 | TGTGCCAGCTCACCAGGACAGGGTTTTAATTCACCCCTCCACTTT | CASSPGQGFNSPLHF
- | TRBJ1-1 | - | TRBV18 | TGTGCCAGCCGAAGGGGGGAGTCGGCGTCTGAAGCTTTCTTT | CASRRGESASEAFF
- | TRBJ2-7 | - | TRBV7-2 | TGTGCCAGCAGCTTAGGGCTAGCTTCCGAGCAGTACTTC | CASSLGLASEQYF
- | TRBJ2-2 | few | TRBV6-1 | TGTGCCAGCAGTGAAGACTCGTCCGGGGAGCTGTTTTTT | CASSEDSSGELFF
- | TRBJ1-3 | - | TRBV30 | TGTGCCGGATTCTACTCTGGAAACACCATATATTTT | CAGFYSGNTIYF
- | TRBJ2-6 | - | TRBV5-5 | TGTGCCAGCAGCTTGATTTCTGGGGCCAACGTCCTGACTTTC | CASSLISGANVLTF
- | TRBJ1-6 | - | TRBV27 | TGTGCCAGCACCGAGAGCAGGGTGCTGAATTCACCCCTCCACTTT | CASTESRVLNSPLHF
- | TRBJ1-2 | - | TRBV28 | TGTGCCAGCGGGCGCGAGGAAGATGGCTACACCTTC | CASGREEDGYTF
TRBD2 | TRBJ2-1 | - | TRBV6-5 | TGTGCCACCGGAGCGGGGGCCTCCTACAATGAGCAGTTCTTC | CATGAGASYNEQFF
- | TRBJ1-6 | few | TRBV18 | TGTGCCAGCTCACCAAGGGTGGGACCCCTCCACTTT | CASSPRVGPLHF
TRBD2 | TRBJ2-1 | - | TRBV4-1 | TGCGCCAGCAGCCAACAGCGGGGGGGACCCAATGAGCAGTTCTTC | CASSQQRGGPNEQFF
- | TRBJ2-5 | once | TRBV6-5 | TGTGCCAGCAGTTACTCGAACAGCATTCGAGAGACCCAGTACTTC | CASSYSNSIRETQYF
- | TRBJ1-6 | few | TRBV4-1 | TGCGCCAGCAGCCAAGAGCGGGGAGATAATTCACCCCTCCACTTT | CASSQERGDNSPLHF
TRBD1 | TRBJ1-1 | - | TRBV5-6 | TGTGCCAGCAGCCCAGGGGGCGGAAGAGCTTTCTTT | CASSPGGGRAFF
- | TRBJ1-4 | - | TRBV19 | TGTGCCAGTAGTATTTGGGGGATTAATGAAAAACTGTTTTTT | CASSIWGINEKLFF
- | TRBJ2-3 | - | TRBV5-8 | TGTGCCAGCAGCTTAGTGGGGTACGAGACAGATACGCAGTATTTT | CASSLVGYETDTQYF
- | TRBJ2-5 | - | TRBV7-9 | TGTGCCAGCAGGGGCCCCTTAGGGGCCCAGTACTTC | CASRGPLGAQYF
- | TRBJ2-5 | - | TRBV5-6 | TGTGCCAGCAGCTCACTTGGCCGGACGGAGGAAGTCCAGTACTTC | CASSSLGRTEEVQYF
- | TRBJ1-1 | - | TRBV5-1 | TGCGCCAGCAGCCGGGGTGGAACTGAAGCTTTCTTT | CASSRGGTEAFF
- | TRBJ1-2 | once | TRBV25-1 | TGTGCCAGCAGTGACCACACGTCGTTTTATCGTGGCTACACCTTC | CASSDHTSFYRGYTF
TRBD2 | TRBJ2-1 | - | TRBV7-2 | TGTGCCAGCAGCTTATCGAGCGGGGGGTTCAATGAGCAGTTCTTC | CASSLSSGGFNEQFF
- | TRBJ1-1 | - | TRBV6-1 | TGTGCCAGCAGTTACGGGCGAGAAGCTTTCTTT | CASSYGREAFF
TRBD1 | TRBJ2-1 | - | TRBV18 | TGTGCCAGCTCACCGTGGACAGGGGTCAATGAGCAGTTCTTC | CASSPWTGVNEQFF
- | TRBJ2-5 | few | TRBV5-1 | TGCGCCAGCAGCCCCGGGGGCGCCTCAGAGACCCAGTACTTC | CASSPGGASETQYF
- | TRBJ1-1 | - | TRBV7-8 | TGTGCCAGCAGCTTAGGTCATTTGAACACTGAAGCTTTCTTT | CASSLGHLNTEAFF
TRBD1 | TRBJ2-5 | - | TRBV11-3 | TGTGCCAGCAGCCCGGGAATCCGGACAGGGGGAGAGACCCAGTACTTC | CASSPGIRTGGETQYF
- | TRBJ2-5 | - | TRBV9 | TGTGCCAGCAGCGTAGGTTCACAGCGCCAAGAGACCCAGTACTTC | CASSVGSQRQETQYF
- | TRBJ1-5 | - | TRBV9 | TGTGCCAGCAGCGTCTCTTCTGGGAGCAATCAGCCCCAGCATTTT | CASSVSSGSNQPQHF
- | TRBJ2-3 | - | TRBV4-1 | TGCGCCAGCAGCCCGCTGACTAGCACAGATACGCAGTATTTT | CASSPLTSTDTQYF
TRBD1 | TRBJ1-1 | - | TRBV10-3 | TGTGCCATCAGTAACGGGCGACAGGGAACTGGCACTGAAGCTTTCTTT | CAISNGRQGTGTEAFF
- | TRBJ2-7 | - | TRBV11-2 | TGTGCCAGCAGCCCTACTGCCCAGGTGGCAAGCGAGCAGTACTTC | CASSPTAQVASEQYF
TRBD1 | TRBJ1-1 | once | TRBV7-9 | TGTGCCAGCAGCCCCCCCGGGACAGGGACCACTGAAGCTTTCTTT | CASSPPGTGTTEAFF
TRBD2 | TRBJ2-3 | - | TRBV5-1 | TGCGCCAGCAGCTTGGGGACTAGCGCTAGCACAGATACGCAGTATTTT | CASSLGTSASTDTQYF
- | TRBJ2-3 | - | TRBV7-3 | TGTGCCAGCAGCGCACGTGGCCCCACAGATACGCAGTATTTT | CASSARGPTDTQYF
- | TRBJ1-2 | - | TRBV7-9 | TGTGCCGTACTAGGAGATAAGTTCTTCTATGGCTACACCTTC | CAVLGDKFFYGYTF
- | TRBJ2-5 | - | TRBV14 | TGTGCCAGCAGCCAAGAGAGATTAGCAGGGGACCAAGAGCCCCAGTACTTC | CASSQERLAGDQEPQYF
- | TRBJ1-6 | few | TRBV5-1 | TGCGCCAGCAGCTTGAGTGGAGGACTGAATTCACCCCTCCACTTT | CASSLSGGLNSPLHF
TRBD2 | TRBJ2-3 | - | TRBV5-1 | TGCGCCAGCAGCTTGGGGACTAGCGGGGTGAGGACAGATACGCAGTATTTT | CASSLGTSGVRTDTQYF
TRBD2 | TRBJ2-3 | - | TRBV7-9 | TGTGCCAGCAGCTTATTCGCGGGGGGCAACACAGATACGCAGTATTTT | CASSLFAGGNTDTQYF
- | TRBJ1-2 | - | TRBV7-2 | TGTGCCAGCAGCTTAGGGTCAGGGGATGGCTACACCTTC | CASSLGSGDGYTF
- | TRBJ2-5 | - | TRBV19 | TGTGCCAGTAGCCGATCTGAGCCGGGGGAGACCCAGTACTTC | CASSRSEPGETQYF
TRBD1 | TRBJ1-1 | - | TRBV6-5 | TGTGCCAGCAGACGGGGACAGGGGGCTGACACTGAAGCTTTCTTT | CASRRGQGADTEAFF
TRBD2 | TRBJ2-1 | - | TRBV29-1 | TGCAGCGTGCATTCGACAGCGGGGGTAAACAATGAGCAGTTCTTC | CSVHSTAGVNNEQFF
TRBD2 | TRBJ2-3 | - | TRBV6-6 | TGTGCCAGCACTCTAGCGGGGCACGTTACGCAGTATTTT | CASTLAGHVTQYF
- | TRBJ1-6 | once | TRBV27 | TGTGCCAGCAGTTTTCGCTCCTATAATTCACCCCTCCACTTT | CASSFRSYNSPLHF
- | TRBJ1-5 | - | TRBV6-5 | TGTGCCGGGGGAGATCAGCCCCAGCATTTT | CAGGDQPQHF
TRBD1 | TRBJ1-2 | - | TRBV5-6 | TGTGCCAGCAGCTTGCCGGCCAGGGGGGATGGCTACACCTTC | CASSLPARGDGYTF
TRBD1 | TRBJ1-5 | once | TRBV6-1 | TGTGCCAGCATTACGGACAGGAATCAGCCCCAGCATTTT | CASITDRNQPQHF
- | TRBJ2-7 | - | TRBV19 | TGTGCCAGTAGTATTGTCGGTTACGAGCAGTACTTC | CASSIVGYEQYF
- | TRBJ2-6 | - | TRBV7-2 | TGTGCCAGCAGCACAGACAGCTCTGGGGCCAACGTCCTGACTTTC | CASSTDSSGANVLTF
TRBD1 | TRBJ1-1 | - | TRBV19 | TGTGCCAGTACTATCAACAGGGGGAACACTGAAGCTTTCTTT | CASTINRGNTEAFF
TRBD1 | TRBJ1-2 | - | TRBV5-1 | TGCGCCAGCAGCTTAGGACAGGGAGGAGGCTACACCTTC | CASSLGQGGGYTF
- | TRBJ2-5 | - | TRBV5-4 | TGTGCCAGCAGCCCCGGTGGGACGGCTACTGGAGCGGAGACCCAGTACTTC | CASSPGGTATGAETQYF
TRBD1 | TRBJ1-2 | - | TRBV6-1 | TGTGCCAGCAGTGGAGGGGGCGGCGGCTATGGCTACACCTTC | CASSGGGGGYGYTF
- | TRBJ2-5 | few | TRBV10-3 | TGTGCCATCAGTGACAATATACAGGGATGGTCAGAGACCCAGTACTTC | CAISDNIQGWSETQYF